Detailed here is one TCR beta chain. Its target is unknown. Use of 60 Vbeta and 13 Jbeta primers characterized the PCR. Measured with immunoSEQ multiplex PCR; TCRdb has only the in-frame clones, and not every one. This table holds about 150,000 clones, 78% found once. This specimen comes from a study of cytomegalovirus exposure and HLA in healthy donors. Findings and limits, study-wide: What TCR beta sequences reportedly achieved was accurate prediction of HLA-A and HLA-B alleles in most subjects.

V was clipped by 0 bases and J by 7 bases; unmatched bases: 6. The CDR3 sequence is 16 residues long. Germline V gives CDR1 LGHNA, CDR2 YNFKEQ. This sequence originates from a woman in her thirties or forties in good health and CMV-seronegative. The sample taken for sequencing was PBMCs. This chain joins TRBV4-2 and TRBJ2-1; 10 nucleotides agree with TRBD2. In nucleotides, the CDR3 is TGTGCCAGCAGCCAAGATAAACAGCGGGGGGGGAATGAGCAGTTCTTC. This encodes CASSQDKQRGGNEQFF.